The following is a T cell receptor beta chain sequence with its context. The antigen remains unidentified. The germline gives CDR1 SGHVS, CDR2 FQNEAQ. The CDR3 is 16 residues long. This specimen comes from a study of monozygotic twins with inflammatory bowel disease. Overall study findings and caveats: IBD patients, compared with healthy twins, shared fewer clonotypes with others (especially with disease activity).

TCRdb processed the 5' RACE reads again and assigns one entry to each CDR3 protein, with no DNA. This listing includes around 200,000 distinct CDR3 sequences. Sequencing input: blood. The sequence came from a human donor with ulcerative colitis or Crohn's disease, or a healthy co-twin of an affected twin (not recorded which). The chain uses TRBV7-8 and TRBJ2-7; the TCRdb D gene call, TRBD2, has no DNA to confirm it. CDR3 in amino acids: CASSLATAGLHHEQYF.